This record looks at one TCR beta chain sequence and its context. Antigen: not known. This sample is drawn from a study of T cells in localized non-small cell lung cancer. Measured with immunoSEQ multiplex PCR; TCRdb has only the in-frame clones, and not every one. The table lists approximately 30,000 clones, 70% to 90% of them singletons. CDR1 and CDR2 from the germline V gene are SGHAT and FQNNGV. The CDR3 runs 13 residues. Trimming left V 0 bases short and J 4 bases short, with 7 bases between. Whole-study findings and limits: A higher density of T cells in blood coincided with extended overall survival. Sequencing, confined to only one tumor region, leaves heterogeneity possible. Detection in adjacent lung was observed for a median around 50 of the top 100 tumor clones. Uninvolved adjacent lung showed the highest T cell clonality, exceeding tumor.

The receptor comes from a woman aged 40-69 years with stage III lung adenocarcinoma. The sequenced sample was peripheral blood mononuclear cells, obtained before any cancer treatment. The rearrangement links TRBV11-2 to TRBJ2-7; D is perhaps TRBD1 (6 bases). The CDR3 sequence is CASSLEQGYEQYF. DNA for the CDR3: TGTGCCAGCAGCTTAGAACAGGGTTACGAGCAGTACTTC.